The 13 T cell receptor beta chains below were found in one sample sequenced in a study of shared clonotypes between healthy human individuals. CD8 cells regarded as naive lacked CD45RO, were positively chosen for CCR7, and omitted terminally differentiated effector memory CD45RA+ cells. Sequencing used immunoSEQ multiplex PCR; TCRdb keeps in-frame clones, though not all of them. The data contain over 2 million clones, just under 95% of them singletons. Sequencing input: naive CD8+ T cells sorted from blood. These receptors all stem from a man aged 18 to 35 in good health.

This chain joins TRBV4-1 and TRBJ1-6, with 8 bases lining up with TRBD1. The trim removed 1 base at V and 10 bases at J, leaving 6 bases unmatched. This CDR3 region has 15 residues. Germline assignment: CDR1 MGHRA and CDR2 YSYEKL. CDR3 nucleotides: TGCGCCAGCAGCCAAGTCGGACAGGGAGGCTCACCCCTCCACTTT. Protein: CASSQVGQGGSPLHF.

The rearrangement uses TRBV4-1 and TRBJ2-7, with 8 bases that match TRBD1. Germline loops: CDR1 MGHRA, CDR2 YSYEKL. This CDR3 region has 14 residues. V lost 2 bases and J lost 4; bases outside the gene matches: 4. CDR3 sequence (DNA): TGCGCCAGCAGCCAACGGACAGGGAGGTACGAGCAGTACTTC. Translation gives CASSQRTGRYEQYF.

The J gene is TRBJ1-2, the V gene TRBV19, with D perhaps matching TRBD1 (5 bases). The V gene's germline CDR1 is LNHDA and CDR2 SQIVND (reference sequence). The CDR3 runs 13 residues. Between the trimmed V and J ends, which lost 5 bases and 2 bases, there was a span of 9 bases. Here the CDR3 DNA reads TGTGCCAGTAGTCTCCGGGGCAACTATGGCTACACCTTC. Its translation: CASSLRGNYGYTF.

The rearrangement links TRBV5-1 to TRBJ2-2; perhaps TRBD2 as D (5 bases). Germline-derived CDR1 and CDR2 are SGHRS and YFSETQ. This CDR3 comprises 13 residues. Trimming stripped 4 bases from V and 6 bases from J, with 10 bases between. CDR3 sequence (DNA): TGCGCCAGCAGCCTGCTAGCCCCCGGGGAGCTGTTTTTT. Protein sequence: CASSLLAPGELFF. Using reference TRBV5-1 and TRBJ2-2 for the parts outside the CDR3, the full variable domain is KAGVTQTPRYLIKTRGQQVTLSCSPISGHRSVSWYQQTPGQGLQFLFEYFSETQRNKGNFPGRFSGRQFSNSRSEMNVSTLELGDSALYLCASSLLAPGELFFGEGSRLTVL.

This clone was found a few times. In nucleotides, the CDR3 is TGTGCCAGCAGCTTAGCCTTTTTGGGCGAGCAGTACTTC. Amino acids: CASSLAFLGEQYF. The chain couples TRBV11-2 to TRBJ2-7; D gene uncertain. The V end lost 1 base, the J end lost 6 bases, and 10 bases lay between the germline ends. The CDR3 contains 13 residues. In germline, CDR1 is SGHAT, CDR2 FQNNGV.

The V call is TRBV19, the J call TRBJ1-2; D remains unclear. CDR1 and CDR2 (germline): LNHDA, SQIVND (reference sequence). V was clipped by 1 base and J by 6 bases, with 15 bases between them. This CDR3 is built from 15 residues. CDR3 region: CASSIVKDPIHGYTF. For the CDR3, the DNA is TGTGCCAGTAGTATAGTCAAAGATCCTATCCATGGCTACACCTTC.

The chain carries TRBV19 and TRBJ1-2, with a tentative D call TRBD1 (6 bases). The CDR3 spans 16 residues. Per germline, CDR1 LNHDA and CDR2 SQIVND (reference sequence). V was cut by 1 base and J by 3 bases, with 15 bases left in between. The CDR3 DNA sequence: TGTGCCAGTAGTATAGTAGCGTCAGGGGAGGACTATGGCTACACCTTC. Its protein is CASSIVASGEDYGYTF. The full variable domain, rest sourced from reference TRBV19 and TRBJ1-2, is DGGITQSPKYLFRKEGQNVTLSCEQNLNHDAMYWYRQDPGQGLRLIYYSQIVNDFQKGDIAEGYSVSREKKESFPLTVTSAQKNPTAFYLCASSIVASGEDYGYTFGSGTRLTVV.

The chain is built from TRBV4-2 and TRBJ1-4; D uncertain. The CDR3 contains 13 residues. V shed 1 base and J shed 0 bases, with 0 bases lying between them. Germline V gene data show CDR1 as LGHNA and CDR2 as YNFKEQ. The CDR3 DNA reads TGTGCCAGCAGCCAAGCAACTAATGAAAAACTGTTTTTT. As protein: CASSQATNEKLFF.

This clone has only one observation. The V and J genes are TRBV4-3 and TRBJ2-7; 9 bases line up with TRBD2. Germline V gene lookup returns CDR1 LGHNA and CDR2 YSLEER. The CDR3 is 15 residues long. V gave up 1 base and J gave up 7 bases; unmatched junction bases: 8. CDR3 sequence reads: CASSQGVAGEMEQYF. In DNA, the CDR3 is TGCGCCAGCAGCCAAGGGGTAGCGGGAGAGATGGAGCAGTACTTC.

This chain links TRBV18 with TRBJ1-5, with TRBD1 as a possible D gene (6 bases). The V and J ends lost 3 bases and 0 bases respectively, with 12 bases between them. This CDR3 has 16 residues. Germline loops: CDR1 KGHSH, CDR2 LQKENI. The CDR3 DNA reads TGTGCCAGCTCACCGGACAGTCCCATTAGCAATCAGCCCCAGCATTTT. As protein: CASSPDSPISNQPQHF.

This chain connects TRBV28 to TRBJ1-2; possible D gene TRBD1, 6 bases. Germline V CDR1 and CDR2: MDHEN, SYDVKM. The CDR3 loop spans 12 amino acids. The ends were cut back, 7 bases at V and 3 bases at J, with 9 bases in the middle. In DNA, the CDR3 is TGTGCCAGCATGGGGGCGGACTATGGCTACACCTTC. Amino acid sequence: CASMGADYGYTF.

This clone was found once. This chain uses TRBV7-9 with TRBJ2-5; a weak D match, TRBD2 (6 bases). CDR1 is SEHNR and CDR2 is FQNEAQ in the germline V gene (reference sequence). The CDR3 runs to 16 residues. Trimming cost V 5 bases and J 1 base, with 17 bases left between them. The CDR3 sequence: CASSPDLADLQETQYF. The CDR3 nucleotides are TGTGCCAGCAGCCCGGACTTAGCGGACCTCCAAGAGACCCAGTACTTC.

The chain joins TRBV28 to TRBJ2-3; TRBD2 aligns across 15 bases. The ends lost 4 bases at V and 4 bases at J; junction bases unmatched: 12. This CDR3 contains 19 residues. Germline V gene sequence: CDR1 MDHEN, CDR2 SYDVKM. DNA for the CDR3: TGTGCCAGCAGTTCCTGGACTAGCGGGGGGGCAAGTCAAGCAGATACGCAGTATTTT. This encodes CASSSWTSGGASQADTQYF.